This TCR beta chain was sequenced for a study of T cell repertoires in cytomegalovirus infection. Overall study: Recently described HLA-C-restricted plus well-studied HLA-B-restricted CMV epitopes were used. CMV infection plus the matching HLA type was flagged by public TCR beta signatures. Study-wide points: HLA-C-restricted TCR beta clonotypes specific for CMV led the ex vivo response. Cumulative public TCR beta family frequency identified CMV carriers with the relevant HLA.

TCRdb re-called the reads with MiXCR, one entry per CDR3 protein. The data show about 890,000 distinct CDR3 sequences, approximately 30% seen once. This CDR3 comprises 16 residues. Germline lookup yields CDR1 SGHVS and CDR2 FNYEAQ. J lost 3 bases, V lost 5 bases, and 7 bases had no gene match. Note on this clonotype: Its antigen is currently unknown.

V usage is TRBV7-6 and J usage is TRBJ1-6, with 7 nucleotides matching TRBD1. This receptor was identified in a human donor in good health (CMV status not recorded). Some clones in this sample may be carry-over from other donors' samples. Sequenced here: cultured CD8+ T cells from PBMCs, sampled from culture after CMV antigen stimulation. In DNA, the CDR3 is TGTGCCAGCAGCCCCGGGACAGAGATCTATAATTCACCCCTCCACTTT. Its translation is CASSPGTEIYNSPLHF.